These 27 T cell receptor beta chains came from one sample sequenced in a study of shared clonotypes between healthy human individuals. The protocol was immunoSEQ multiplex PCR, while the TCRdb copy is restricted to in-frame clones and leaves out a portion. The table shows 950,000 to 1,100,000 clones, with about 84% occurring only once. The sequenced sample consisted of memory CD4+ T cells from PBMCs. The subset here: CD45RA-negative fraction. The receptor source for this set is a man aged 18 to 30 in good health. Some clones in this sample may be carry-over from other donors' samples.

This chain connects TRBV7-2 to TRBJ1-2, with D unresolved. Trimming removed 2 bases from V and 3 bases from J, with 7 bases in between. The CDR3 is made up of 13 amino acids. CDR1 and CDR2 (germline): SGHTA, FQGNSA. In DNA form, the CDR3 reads TGTGCCAGCAGCTTAAGCTATGACTATGGCTACACCTTC. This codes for CASSLSYDYGYTF.

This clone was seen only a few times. CDR3 in amino acids: CASSFRATEAFF. As DNA, the CDR3 is TGTGCCAGCAGCTTCAGGGCGACTGAAGCTTTCTTT. This chain connects TRBV5-4 to TRBJ1-1, with TRBD1 as a possible D gene (5 bases). The CDR3 sequence is 12 residues long. Germline V CDR1 and CDR2: SGHNT, YYREEE (reference sequence). V lost 2 bases and J lost 5, with 7 bases in between.

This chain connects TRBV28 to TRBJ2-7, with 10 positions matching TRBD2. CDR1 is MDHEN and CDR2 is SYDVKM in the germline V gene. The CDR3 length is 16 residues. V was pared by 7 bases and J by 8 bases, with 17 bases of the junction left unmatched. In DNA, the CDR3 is TGTGCCAGCACCCCTCGGCCAGCGGGAGGGCCGGTGAAGCAGTACTTC. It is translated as CASTPRPAGGPVKQYF.

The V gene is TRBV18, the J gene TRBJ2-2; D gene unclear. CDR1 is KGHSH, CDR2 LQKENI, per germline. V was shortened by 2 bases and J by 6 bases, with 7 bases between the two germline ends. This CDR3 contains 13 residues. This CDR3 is CASSPKEAGELFF. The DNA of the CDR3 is TGTGCCAGCTCACCAAAGGAAGCCGGGGAGCTGTTTTTT.

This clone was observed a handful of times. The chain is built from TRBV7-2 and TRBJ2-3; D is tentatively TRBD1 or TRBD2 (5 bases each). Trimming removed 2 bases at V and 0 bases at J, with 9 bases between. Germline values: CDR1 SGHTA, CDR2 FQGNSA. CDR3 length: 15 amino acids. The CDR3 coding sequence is TGTGCCAGCAGCTTATATGGGGGAAGCACAGATACGCAGTATTTT. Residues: CASSLYGGSTDTQYF.

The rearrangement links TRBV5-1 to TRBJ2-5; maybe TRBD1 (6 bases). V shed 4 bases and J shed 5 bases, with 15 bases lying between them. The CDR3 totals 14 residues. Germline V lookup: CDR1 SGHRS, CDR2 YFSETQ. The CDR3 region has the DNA TGCGCCAGCAGCCTGACAGGACAGTGGGAGACCCAGTACTTC. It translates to CASSLTGQWETQYF.

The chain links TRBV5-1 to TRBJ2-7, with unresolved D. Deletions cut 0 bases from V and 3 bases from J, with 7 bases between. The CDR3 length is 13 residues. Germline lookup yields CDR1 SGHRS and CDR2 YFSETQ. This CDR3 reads CASSLDPGYEQYF. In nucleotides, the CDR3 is TGCGCCAGCAGCTTGGATCCCGGCTACGAGCAGTACTTC.

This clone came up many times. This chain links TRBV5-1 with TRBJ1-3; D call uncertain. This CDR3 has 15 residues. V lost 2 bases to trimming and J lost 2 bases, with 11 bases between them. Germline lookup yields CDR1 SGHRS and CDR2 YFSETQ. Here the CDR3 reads CASSFTSGAGNTIYF. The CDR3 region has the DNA TGCGCCAGCAGCTTTACCTCAGGTGCTGGAAACACCATATATTTT.

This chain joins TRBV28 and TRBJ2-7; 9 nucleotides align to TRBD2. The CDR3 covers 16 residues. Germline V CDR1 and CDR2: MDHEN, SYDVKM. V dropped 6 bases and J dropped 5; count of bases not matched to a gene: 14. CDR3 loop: CASSLPGAGGRDEQYF. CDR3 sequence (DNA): TGTGCCAGCAGCCTACCTGGAGCGGGAGGACGCGACGAGCAGTACTTC.

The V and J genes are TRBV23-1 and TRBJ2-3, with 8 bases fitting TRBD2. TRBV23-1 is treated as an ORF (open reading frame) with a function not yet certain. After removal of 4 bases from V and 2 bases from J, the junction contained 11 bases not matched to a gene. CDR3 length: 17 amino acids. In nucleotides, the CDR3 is TGCGCCAGCAGTCCTGAGCCCCAAGCGGGAGTCACAGATACGCAGTATTTT. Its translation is CASSPEPQAGVTDTQYF.

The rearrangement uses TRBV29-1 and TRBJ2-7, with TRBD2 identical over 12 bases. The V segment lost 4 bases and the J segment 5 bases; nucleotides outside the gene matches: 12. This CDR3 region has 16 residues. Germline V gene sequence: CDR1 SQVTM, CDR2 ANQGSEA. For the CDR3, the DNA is TGCAGCGTTGCTCGGACTAGCGGGAATTTTGGGAACGAGCAGTACTTC. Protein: CSVARTSGNFGNEQYF.

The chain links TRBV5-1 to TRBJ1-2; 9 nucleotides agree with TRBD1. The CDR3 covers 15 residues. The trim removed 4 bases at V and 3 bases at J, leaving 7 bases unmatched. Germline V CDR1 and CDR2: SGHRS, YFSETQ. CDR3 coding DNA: TGCGCCAGCAGCGATCCACAGGGGGCCGACTATGGCTACACCTTC. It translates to CASSDPQGADYGYTF.

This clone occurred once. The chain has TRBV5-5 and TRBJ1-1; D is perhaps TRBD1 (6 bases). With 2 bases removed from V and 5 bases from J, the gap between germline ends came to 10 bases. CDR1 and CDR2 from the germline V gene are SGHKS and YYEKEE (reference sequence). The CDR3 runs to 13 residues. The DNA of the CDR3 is TGTGCCAGCAGCTTTCAGGGGTCGACTGAAGCTTTCTTT. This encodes CASSFQGSTEAFF.

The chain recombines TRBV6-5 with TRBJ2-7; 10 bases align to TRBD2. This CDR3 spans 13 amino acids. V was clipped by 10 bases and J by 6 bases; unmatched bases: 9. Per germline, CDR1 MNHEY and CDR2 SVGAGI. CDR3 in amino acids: CATHRTSGTEQYF. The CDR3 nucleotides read TGTGCCACACATCGAACTAGCGGGACCGAGCAGTACTTC.

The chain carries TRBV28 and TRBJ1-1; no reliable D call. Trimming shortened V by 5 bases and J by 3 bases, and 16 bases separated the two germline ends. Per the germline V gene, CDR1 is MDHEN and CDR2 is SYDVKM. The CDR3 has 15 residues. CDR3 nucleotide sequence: TGTGCCAGCAGTATGCGACACGGAACCTACACTGAAGCTTTCTTT. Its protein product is CASSMRHGTYTEAFF.

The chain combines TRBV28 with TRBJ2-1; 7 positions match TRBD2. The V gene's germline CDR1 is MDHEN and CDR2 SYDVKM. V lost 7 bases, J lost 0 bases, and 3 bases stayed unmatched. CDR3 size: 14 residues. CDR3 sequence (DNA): TGTGCCAGCAAAACGGGGGGCTCCTACAATGAGCAGTTCTTC. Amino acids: CASKTGGSYNEQFF.

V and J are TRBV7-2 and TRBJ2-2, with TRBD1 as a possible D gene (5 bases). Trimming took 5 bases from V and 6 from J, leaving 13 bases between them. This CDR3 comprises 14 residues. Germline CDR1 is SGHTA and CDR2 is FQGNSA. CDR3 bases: TGTGCCAGCAGCCCAGATCTGGGGCCCGGGGAGCTGTTTTTT. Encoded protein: CASSPDLGPGELFF.

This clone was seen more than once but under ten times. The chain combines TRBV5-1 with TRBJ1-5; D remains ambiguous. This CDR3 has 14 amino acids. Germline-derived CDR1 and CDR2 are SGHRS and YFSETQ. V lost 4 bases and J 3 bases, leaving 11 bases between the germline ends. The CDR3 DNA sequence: TGCGCCAGCAGCATGGATGGGAACAATCAGCCCCAGCATTTT. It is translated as CASSMDGNNQPQHF.

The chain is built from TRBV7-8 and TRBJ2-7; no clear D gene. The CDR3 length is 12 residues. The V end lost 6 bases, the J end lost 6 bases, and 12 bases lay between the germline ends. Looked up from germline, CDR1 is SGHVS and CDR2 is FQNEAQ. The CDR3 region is CASSITRSEQYF. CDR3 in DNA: TGTGCCAGCAGTATTACGCGGTCCGAGCAGTACTTC.

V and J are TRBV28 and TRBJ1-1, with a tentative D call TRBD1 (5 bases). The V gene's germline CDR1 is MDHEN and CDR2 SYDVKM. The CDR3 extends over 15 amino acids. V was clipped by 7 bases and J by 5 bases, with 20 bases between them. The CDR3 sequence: CASTPLGGRGTEAFF. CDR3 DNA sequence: TGTGCCAGCACCCCTCTGGGAGGCCGGGGGACTGAAGCTTTCTTT.

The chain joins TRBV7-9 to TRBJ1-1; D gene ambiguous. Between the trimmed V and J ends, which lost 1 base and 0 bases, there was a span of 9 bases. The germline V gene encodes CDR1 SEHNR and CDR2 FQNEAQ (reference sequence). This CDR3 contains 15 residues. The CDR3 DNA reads TGTGCCAGCAGCTTAGACGGACGCCTGAACACTGAAGCTTTCTTT. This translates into CASSLDGRLNTEAFF.

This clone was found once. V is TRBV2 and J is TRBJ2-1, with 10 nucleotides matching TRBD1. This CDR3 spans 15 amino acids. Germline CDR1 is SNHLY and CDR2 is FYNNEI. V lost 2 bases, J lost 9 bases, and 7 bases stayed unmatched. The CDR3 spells CASSETGDRGSEQFF. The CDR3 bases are TGTGCCAGCAGTGAAACTGGGGACAGGGGAAGTGAGCAGTTCTTC.

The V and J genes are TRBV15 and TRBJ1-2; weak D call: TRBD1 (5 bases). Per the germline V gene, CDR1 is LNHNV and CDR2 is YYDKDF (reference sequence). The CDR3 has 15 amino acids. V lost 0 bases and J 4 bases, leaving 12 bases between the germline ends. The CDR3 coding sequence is TGTGCCACCAGCAGAGATAGACAGACAGTCTATGGCTACACCTTC. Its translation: CATSRDRQTVYGYTF. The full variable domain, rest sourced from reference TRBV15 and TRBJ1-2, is DAMVIQNPRYQVTQFGKPVTLSCSQTLNHNVMYWYQQKSSQAPKLLFHYYDKDFNNEADTPDNFQSRRPNTSFCFLDIRSPGLGDTAMYLCATSRDRQTVYGYTFGSGTRLTVV.

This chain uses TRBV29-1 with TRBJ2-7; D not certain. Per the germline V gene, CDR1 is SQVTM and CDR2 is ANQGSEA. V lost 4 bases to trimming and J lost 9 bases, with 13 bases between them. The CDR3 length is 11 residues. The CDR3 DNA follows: TGCAGCGTTGTGGAGACTCCGGCGCAGTACTTC. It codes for CSVVETPAQYF.

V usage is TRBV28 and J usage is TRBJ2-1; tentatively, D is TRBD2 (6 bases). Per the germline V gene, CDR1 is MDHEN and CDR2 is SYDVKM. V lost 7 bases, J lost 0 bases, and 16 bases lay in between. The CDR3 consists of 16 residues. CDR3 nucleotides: TGTGCCAGCACCCTCGACCGGACTACCTCCTACAATGAGCAGTTCTTC. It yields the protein CASTLDRTTSYNEQFF.

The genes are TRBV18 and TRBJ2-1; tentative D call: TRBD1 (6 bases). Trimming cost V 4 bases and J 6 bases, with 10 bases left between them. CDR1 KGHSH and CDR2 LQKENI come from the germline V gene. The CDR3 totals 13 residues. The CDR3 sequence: CASSQGQPNEQFF. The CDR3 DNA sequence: TGTGCCAGCTCACAAGGACAGCCCAATGAGCAGTTCTTC.

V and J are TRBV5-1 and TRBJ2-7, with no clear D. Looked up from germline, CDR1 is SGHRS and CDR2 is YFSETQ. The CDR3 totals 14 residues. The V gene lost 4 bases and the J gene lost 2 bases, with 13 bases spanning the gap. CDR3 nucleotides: TGCGCCAGCAGCCGCCAGCCAGGCCCCTACGAGCAGTACTTC. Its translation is CASSRQPGPYEQYF.